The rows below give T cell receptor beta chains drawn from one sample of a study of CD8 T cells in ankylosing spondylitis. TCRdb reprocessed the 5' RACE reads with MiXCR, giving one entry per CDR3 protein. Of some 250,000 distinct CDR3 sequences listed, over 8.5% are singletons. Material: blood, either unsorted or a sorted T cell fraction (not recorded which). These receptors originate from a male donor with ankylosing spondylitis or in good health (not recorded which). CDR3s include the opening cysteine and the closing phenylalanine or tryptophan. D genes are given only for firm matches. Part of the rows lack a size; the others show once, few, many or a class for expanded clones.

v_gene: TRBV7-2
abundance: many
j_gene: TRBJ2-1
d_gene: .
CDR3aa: CASTPGVSSYNEQFF
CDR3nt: TGTGCCAGCACCCCAGGGGTGAGCTCCTACAATGAGCAGTTCTTC

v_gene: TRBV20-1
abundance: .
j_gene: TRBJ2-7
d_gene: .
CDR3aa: CSARGTPYEQYF
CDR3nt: TGCAGTGCTAGAGGGACACCCTACGAGCAGTACTTC

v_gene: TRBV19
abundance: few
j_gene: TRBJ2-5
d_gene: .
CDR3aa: CASSRDPGRETQYF
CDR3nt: TGTGCCAGTAGTCGGGACCCTGGTCGGGAGACCCAGTACTTC

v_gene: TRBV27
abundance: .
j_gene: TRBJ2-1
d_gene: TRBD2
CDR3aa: CASSFGGTEQFF
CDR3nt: TGTGCCAGCAGTTTCGGGGGGACTGAGCAGTTCTTC

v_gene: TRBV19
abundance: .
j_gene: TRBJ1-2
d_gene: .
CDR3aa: CASIADNANYGYTF
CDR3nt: TGTGCCAGTATAGCTGACAACGCTAACTATGGCTACACCTTC

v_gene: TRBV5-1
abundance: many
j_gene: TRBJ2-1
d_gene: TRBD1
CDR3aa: CASSLGGQFYNEQFF
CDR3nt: TGCGCCAGCAGCTTGGGGGGACAGTTCTACAATGAGCAGTTCTTC

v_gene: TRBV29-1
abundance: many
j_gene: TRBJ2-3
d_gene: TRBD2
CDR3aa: CSAGTSGTDTQYF
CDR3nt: TGCAGCGCAGGGACTAGCGGGACAGATACGCAGTATTTT

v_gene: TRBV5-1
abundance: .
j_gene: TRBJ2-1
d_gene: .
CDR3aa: CASSLGAGFEQFF
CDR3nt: TGCGCCAGCAGCTTGGGGGCCGGTTTCGAGCAGTTCTTC

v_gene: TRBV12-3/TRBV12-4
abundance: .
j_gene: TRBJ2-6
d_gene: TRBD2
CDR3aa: CTSSLGGLAGLPGANVLTF
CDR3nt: TGTACCAGCAGTTTAGGAGGACTAGCGGGACTCCCTGGGGCCAACGTCCTGACTTTC

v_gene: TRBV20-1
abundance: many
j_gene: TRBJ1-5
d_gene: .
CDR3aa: CSAADGDQPQHF
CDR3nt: TGCAGTGCTGCTGACGGGGATCAGCCCCAGCATTTT

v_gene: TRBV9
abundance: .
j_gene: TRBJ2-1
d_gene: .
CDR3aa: CASSTPGGLGNEQFF
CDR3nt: TGTGCCAGCAGCACCCCAGGTGGTCTAGGAAATGAGCAGTTCTTC

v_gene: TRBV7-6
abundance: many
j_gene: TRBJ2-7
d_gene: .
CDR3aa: CASSSPGDEQYF
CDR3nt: TGTGCCAGCAGCTCCCCGGGCGACGAGCAGTACTTC

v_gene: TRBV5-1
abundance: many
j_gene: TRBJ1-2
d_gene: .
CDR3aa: CASSLEQRVHGYTF
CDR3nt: TGCGCCAGCAGCTTGGAACAAAGGGTCCATGGCTACACCTTC

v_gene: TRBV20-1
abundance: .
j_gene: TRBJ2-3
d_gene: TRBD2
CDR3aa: CSRAGPTDTQYF
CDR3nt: TGCAGTCGAGCGGGGCCCACAGATACGCAGTATTTT

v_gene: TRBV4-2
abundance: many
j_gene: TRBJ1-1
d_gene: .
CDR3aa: CASSQDPTEAFF
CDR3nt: TGTGCCAGCAGCCAAGATCCCACTGAAGCTTTCTTT

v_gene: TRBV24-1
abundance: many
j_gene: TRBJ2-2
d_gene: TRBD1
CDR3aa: CATSDWDREIGGELFF
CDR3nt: TGTGCCACCAGTGACTGGGACAGGGAAATTGGCGGGGAGCTGTTTTTT

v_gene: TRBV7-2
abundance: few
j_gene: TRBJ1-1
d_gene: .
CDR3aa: CASSSHPQGNTEAFF
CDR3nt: TGTGCCAGCAGCTCGCACCCACAGGGGAACACTGAAGCTTTCTTT

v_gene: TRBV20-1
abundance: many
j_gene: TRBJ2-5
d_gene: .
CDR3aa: CSAKNRQETQYF
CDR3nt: TGCAGTGCCAAAAACAGGCAAGAGACCCAGTACTTC

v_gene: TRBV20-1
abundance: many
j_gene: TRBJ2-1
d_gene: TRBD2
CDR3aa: CSVPGTSVYNEQFF
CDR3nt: TGCAGTGTGCCCGGGACTAGCGTTTACAATGAGCAGTTCTTC

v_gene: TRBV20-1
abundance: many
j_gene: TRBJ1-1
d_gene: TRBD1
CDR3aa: CSARGDRVVTEAFF
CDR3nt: TGCAGTGCTAGAGGAGACAGGGTGGTGACTGAAGCTTTCTTT

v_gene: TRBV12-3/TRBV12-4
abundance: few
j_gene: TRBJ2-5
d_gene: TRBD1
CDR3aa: CASSLSDRGQETQYF
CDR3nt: TGTGCCAGCAGTTTAAGCGACAGGGGGCAAGAGACCCAGTACTTC

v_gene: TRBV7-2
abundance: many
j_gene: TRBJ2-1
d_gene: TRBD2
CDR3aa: CASSLAPASGAGEQFF
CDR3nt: TGTGCCAGCAGCTTAGCGCCGGCTAGCGGGGCTGGTGAGCAGTTCTTC

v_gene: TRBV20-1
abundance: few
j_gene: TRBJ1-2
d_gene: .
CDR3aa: CSAPPASYGYTF
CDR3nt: TGCAGTGCACCGCCGGCGTCCTATGGCTACACCTTC

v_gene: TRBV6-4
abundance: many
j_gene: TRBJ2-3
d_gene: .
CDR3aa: CASSQQSTDTQYF
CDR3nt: TGTGCCAGCAGTCAACAAAGCACAGATACGCAGTATTTT

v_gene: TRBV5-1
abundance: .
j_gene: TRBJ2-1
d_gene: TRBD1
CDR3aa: CASSSLTGARYNEQFF
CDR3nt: TGCGCCAGCAGCTCGCTGACAGGGGCCCGCTACAATGAGCAGTTCTTC

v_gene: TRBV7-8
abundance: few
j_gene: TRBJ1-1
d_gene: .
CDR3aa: CASSFGGDTEAFF
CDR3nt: TGTGCCAGCAGCTTTGGGGGGGACACTGAAGCTTTCTTT

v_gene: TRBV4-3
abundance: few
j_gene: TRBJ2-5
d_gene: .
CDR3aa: CASSQGDTAYQETQYF
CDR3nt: TGCGCCAGCAGCCAAGGGGACACCGCGTACCAAGAGACCCAGTACTTC

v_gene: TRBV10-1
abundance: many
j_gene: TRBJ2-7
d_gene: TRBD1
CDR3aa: CASSEGQGTIHEQYF
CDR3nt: TGCGCCAGCAGTGAAGGACAGGGAACTATCCACGAGCAGTACTTC

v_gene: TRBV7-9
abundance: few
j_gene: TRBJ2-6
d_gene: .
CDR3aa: CASSSKQDSGANVLTF
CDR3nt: TGTGCCAGCAGCTCCAAACAGGACTCTGGGGCCAACGTCCTGACTTTC

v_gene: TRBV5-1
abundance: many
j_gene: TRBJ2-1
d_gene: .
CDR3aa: CASSWVGYNEQFF
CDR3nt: TGCGCCAGCAGCTGGGTCGGTTACAATGAGCAGTTCTTC

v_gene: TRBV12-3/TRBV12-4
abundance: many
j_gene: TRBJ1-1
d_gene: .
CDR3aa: CASSLTRYGTEAFF
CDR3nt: TGTGCCAGCAGTTTGACTAGGTACGGCACTGAAGCTTTCTTT

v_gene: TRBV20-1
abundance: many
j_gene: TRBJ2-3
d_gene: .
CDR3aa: CSATPRADTQYF
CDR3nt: TGCAGTGCCACCCCTAGAGCAGATACGCAGTATTTT

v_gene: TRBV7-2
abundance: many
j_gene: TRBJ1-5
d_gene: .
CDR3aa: CASSLSPRLNQPQHF
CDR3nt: TGTGCCAGCAGCTTAAGTCCGAGACTGAATCAGCCCCAGCATTTT

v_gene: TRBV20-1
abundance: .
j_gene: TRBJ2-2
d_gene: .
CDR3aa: CSARDRVGPNTGELFF
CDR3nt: TGCAGTGCTAGAGATCGGGTGGGACCGAACACCGGGGAGCTGTTTTTT

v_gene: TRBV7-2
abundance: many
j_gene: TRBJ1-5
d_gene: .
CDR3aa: CASSLAADLYQPQHF
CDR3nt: TGTGCCAGCAGCTTAGCGGCAGACCTTTATCAGCCCCAGCATTTT

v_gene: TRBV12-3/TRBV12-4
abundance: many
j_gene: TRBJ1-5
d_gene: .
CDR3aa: CASSFAGNQPQHF
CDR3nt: TGTGCCAGCAGTTTTGCAGGGAATCAGCCCCAGCATTTT

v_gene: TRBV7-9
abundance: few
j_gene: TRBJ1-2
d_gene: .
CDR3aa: CASSLAQGYGYTF
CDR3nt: TGTGCCAGCAGCTTAGCCCAGGGATATGGCTACACCTTC

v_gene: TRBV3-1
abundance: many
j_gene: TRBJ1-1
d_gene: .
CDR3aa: CASDTGRNTEAFF
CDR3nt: TGTGCCAGCGATACCGGGAGGAACACTGAAGCTTTCTTT

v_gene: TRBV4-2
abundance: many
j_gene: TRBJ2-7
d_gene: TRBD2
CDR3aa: CASSQTTGTSSYEQYF
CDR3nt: TGTGCCAGCAGCCAAACCACCGGGACTAGCTCCTACGAGCAGTACTTC

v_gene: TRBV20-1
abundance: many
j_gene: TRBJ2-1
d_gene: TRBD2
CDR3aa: CSARPRRGLAGGGYNEQFF
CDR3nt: TGCAGTGCTAGACCGAGACGGGGACTAGCGGGAGGAGGGTACAATGAGCAGTTCTTC

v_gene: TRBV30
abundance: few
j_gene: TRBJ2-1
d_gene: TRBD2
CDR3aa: CAWDLAGGPTEQFF
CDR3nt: TGTGCCTGGGACCTAGCGGGAGGGCCTACTGAGCAGTTCTTC